What follows are 14 T cell receptor beta chains derived from one specimen sequenced in a study of cytomegalovirus exposure and HLA in healthy donors (dated by TCRdb to 2016 to 2017). Receptor libraries were prepared by the immunoSEQ multiplex PCR assay. A mixture of 60 forward primers for TCR Vbeta segments and 13 reverse primers for TCR Jbeta segments was used in the multiplex PCR. TCRdb's version of the immuneACCESS table is confined to in-frame rearrangements and falls short of the full clone set. An unresolved V gene accounts for under half of the shortfall where checked; the remainder is of unknown origin. Here the sample has 100,000 to 150,000 clones; 76% occur a single time. The ten largest clones represent less than 2.5% of the sample. Sequenced: PBMCs. The receptor source for this set is a man over 45 in good health and CMV-seronegative.

This chain links TRBV11-2 with TRBJ1-5; weak D call: TRBD1 (6 bases). The V and J ends lost 5 bases and 2 bases respectively, with 13 bases between them. The CDR3 totals 15 residues. The germline V gene has CDR1 SGHAT and CDR2 FQNNGV. The CDR3 protein is CASSRNRDRNQPQHF. CDR3 in DNA: TGTGCCAGCAGCCGCAACAGGGATCGCAATCAGCCCCAGCATTTT. Drawing the rest from reference TRBV11-2 and TRBJ1-5, the complete variable domain is EAGVAQSPRYKIIEKRQSVAFWCNPISGHATLYWYQQILGQGPKLLIQFQNNGVVDDSQLPKDRFSAERLKGVDSTLKIQPAKLEDSAVYLCASSRNRDRNQPQHFGDGTRLSIL.

The chain recombines TRBV4-1 with TRBJ1-4, with 8 bases matching TRBD1. V was clipped by 1 base and J by 1 base; unmatched bases: 11. Germline loops: CDR1 MGHRA, CDR2 YSYEKL. CDR3 length: 19 amino acids. The CDR3 loop reads CASSQGGQGYVVTNEKLFF. The CDR3 DNA reads as TGCGCCAGCAGCCAAGGAGGACAGGGCTACGTTGTAACTAATGAAAAACTGTTTTTT.

The rearrangement joins TRBV4-3 to TRBJ2-6; a possible D gene is TRBD2 (5 bases). Germline CDR1 and CDR2: LGHNA and YSLEER. V gave up 3 bases and J gave up 1 base, with 10 bases separating them. The CDR3 has 16 amino acids. The CDR3 protein is CASSHLSGSGANVLTF. CDR3 sequence (DNA): TGCGCCAGCAGCCATTTATCGGGATCTGGGGCCAACGTCCTGACTTTC.

This clone appeared once. The J gene is TRBJ1-5, the V gene TRBV10-3; D is undetermined. Trimming took off 2 bases at V and 5 bases at J, with 13 bases between the two ends. The germline V gene has CDR1 ENHRY and CDR2 SYGVKD. The CDR3 runs to 15 residues. The CDR3 sequence is CAISEARTQDQPQHF. In DNA, the CDR3 is TGTGCCATCAGTGAGGCCCGAACGCAGGATCAGCCCCAGCATTTT.

The J gene is TRBJ2-3, the V gene TRBV11-2, with TRBD1 identical over 8 bases. CDR1 and CDR2 (germline): SGHAT, FQNNGV. This CDR3 region has 16 residues. Trimming took 1 base from V and 3 from J; bases not matched to a gene: 6. CDR3 sequence reads: CASSLVVTGVTDTQYF. The CDR3 DNA sequence: TGTGCCAGCAGCTTAGTTGTGACAGGGGTGACAGATACGCAGTATTTT.

The CDR3 sequence is CASSPIQELTTEAFF. DNA for the CDR3: TGTGCCAGCTCACCAATACAGGAGTTGACCACTGAAGCTTTCTTT. The chain carries TRBV18 and TRBJ1-1, with D perhaps matching TRBD1 (5 bases). V was trimmed by 2 bases and J by 4 bases, leaving 14 bases between them. The CDR3 spans 15 residues. Germline V CDR1 and CDR2: KGHSH, LQKENI.

The chain employs TRBV19 and TRBJ1-2; D call uncertain. The CDR3 loop spans 14 amino acids. Germline V lookup: CDR1 LNHDA, CDR2 SQIVND (reference sequence). The V and J ends lost 3 bases and 3 bases respectively, with 11 bases between them. The CDR3 nucleotides are TGTGCCAGTAGTATCTTGAAACGGGACTATGGCTACACCTTC. Its translation is CASSILKRDYGYTF.

The V and J genes are TRBV5-3 and TRBJ1-4; tentatively, D is TRBD1 (6 bases). TRBV5-3 is an ORF; its function is uncertain. CDR3 size: 18 residues. V lost 4 bases and J lost 3, with 22 bases in between. Here the CDR3 DNA reads TGTGCCAGAAGCAACCATCCTACAGGGTATTCAGCTAATGAAAAACTGTTTTTT. Translated, it gives CARSNHPTGYSANEKLFF.

The genes are TRBV4-1 and TRBJ2-5; 13 positions agree with TRBD2. After removal of 0 bases from V and 5 bases from J, the junction contained 12 bases not matched to a gene. The germline gives CDR1 MGHRA, CDR2 YSYEKL. The CDR3 is made up of 19 amino acids. The CDR3 bases are TGCGCCAGCAGCCAAGACCCGCCGACTAGCGGGGGGACACACGAGACCCAGTACTTC. It translates to CASSQDPPTSGGTHETQYF.

The chain uses TRBV29-1 and TRBJ1-1, with D unresolved. The germline gives CDR1 SQVTM, CDR2 ANQGSEA. V shed 7 bases and J shed 0 bases, with 9 bases lying between them. The CDR3 is made up of 12 amino acids. The CDR3 DNA reads TGCAGCGACGACACAATGAACACTGAAGCTTTCTTT. Translation: CSDDTMNTEAFF.

The V call is TRBV19, the J call TRBJ2-2, with D perhaps TRBD2 (6 bases). Germline V gives CDR1 LNHDA, CDR2 SQIVND (reference sequence). The CDR3 has 13 amino acids. V was trimmed by 3 bases and J by 6 bases, leaving 8 bases between them. CDR3 amino acids: CASSIWGAGELFF. The DNA for the CDR3 is TGTGCCAGTAGTATTTGGGGGGCCGGGGAGCTGTTTTTT.

The table lists this clone with a count of one. This chain connects TRBV19 to TRBJ2-3, with 8 bases that match TRBD2. Unmatched junction bases numbered 5, after V lost 1 base and J lost 2 bases. This CDR3 is 16 amino acids long. Germline lookup yields CDR1 LNHDA and CDR2 SQIVND (reference sequence). The CDR3: CASSIAGRGATDTQYF. CDR3 nucleotide sequence: TGTGCCAGTAGTATAGCCGGGCGGGGGGCCACAGATACGCAGTATTTT.

The chain links TRBV19 to TRBJ2-1, with 10 nucleotides matching TRBD2. Germline V gives CDR1 LNHDA, CDR2 SQIVND (reference sequence). J gave up 0 bases and V 4 bases, and 9 bases lay outside the gene matches. This CDR3 contains 18 residues. The CDR3 region has the DNA TGTGCCAGTAGTAAGGAGCGGGGGGGTTCTTTCTCCTACAATGAGCAGTTCTTC. Protein product: CASSKERGGSFSYNEQFF.

CDR3 nucleotides: TGTGCCAGCAGCCCCCAGTGGGGGGTAAAGGGTTCCTACGAGCAGTACTTC. Amino acid sequence: CASSPQWGVKGSYEQYF. The J gene is TRBJ2-7, the V gene TRBV7-2; D may be TRBD2 (6 bases). This CDR3 is built from 17 residues. The V end lost 5 bases, the J end lost 1 base, and 21 bases lay between the germline ends. The germline gives CDR1 SGHTA, CDR2 FQGNSA.